The 3 T cell receptor beta chains listed next were all sequenced from one sample in a study of OX40 agonist ivuxolimab in advanced cancers. The assay was immunoSEQ multiplex PCR, and TCRdb's table has in-frame clones only and misses some. In the table there are tens of thousands of clones, roughly 78% of which are singletons. Sample: CD4+ or CD8+ T cells sorted from blood, taken in a trial of the OX40 agonist ivuxolimab. These receptors were taken from an adult with an advanced solid tumor such as melanoma, head and neck, liver or kidney cancer.

The V call is TRBV2, the J call TRBJ1-5, with TRBD1 matching 9 bases. Germline values: CDR1 SNHLY, CDR2 FYNNEI. Trimming removed 5 bases from V and 2 bases from J; junction bases left unmatched: 7. This CDR3 spans 16 amino acids. CDR3 in amino acids: CASSSYRDRGNQPQHF. The CDR3 region has the DNA TGTGCCAGCAGTTCCTACCGGGACAGGGGCAATCAGCCCCAGCATTTT.

The sample holds a few counts of this clone. The chain couples TRBV9 to TRBJ2-1; possibly TRBD2 for D (6 bases). Germline values: CDR1 SGDLS, CDR2 YYNGEE. V was shortened by 0 bases and J by 0 bases, with 7 bases between the two germline ends. CDR3 length: 15 amino acids. The CDR3 spells CASSVGRASYNEQFF. DNA of the CDR3: TGTGCCAGCAGCGTAGGGAGGGCCTCCTACAATGAGCAGTTCTTC.

The chain is built from TRBV30 and TRBJ2-5; either TRBD1 or TRBD2 may supply D (5 bases each). This CDR3 has 14 amino acids. CDR1 GTSNPN and CDR2 SVGIG come from the germline V gene (reference sequence). V dropped 3 bases and J dropped 5 bases, with 16 bases sitting between them. The CDR3 DNA sequence: TGTGCCTGGAGGGTTAGGGGAGTGTTGGAGACCCAGTACTTC. Amino acids: CAWRVRGVLETQYF.